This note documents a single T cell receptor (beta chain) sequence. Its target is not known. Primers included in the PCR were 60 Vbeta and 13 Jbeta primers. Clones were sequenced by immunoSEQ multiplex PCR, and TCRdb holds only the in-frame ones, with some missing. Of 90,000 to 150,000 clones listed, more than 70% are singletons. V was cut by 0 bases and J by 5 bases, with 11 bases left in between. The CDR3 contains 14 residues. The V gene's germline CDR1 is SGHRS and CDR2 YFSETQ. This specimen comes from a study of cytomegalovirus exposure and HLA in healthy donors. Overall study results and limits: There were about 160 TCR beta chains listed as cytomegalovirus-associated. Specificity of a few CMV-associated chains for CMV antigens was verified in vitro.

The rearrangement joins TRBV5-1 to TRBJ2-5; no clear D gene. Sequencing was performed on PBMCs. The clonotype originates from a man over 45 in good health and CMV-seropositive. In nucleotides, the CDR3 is TGCGCCAGCAGCTTGGACAGTCCTCCGGAGACCCAGTACTTC. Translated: CASSLDSPPETQYF.